This T cell receptor (beta chain) was captured in a study of CD4+ T cells in melanoma. Note on this clone: At one end the junction does not follow the germline gene, possibly because of a read error.

This CDR3 is built from 11 residues. The V gene's germline CDR1 is SGHRS and CDR2 YFSETQ. Only in-frame clones appear in the TCRdb table, and some are missing; sequencing was by immunoSEQ multiplex PCR. Among 110,000 to 150,000 clones listed, 80% to 95% were seen once. This TCR derives from a human donor with melanoma. The rearrangement joins TRBV5-1 to TRBJ2-1, with 7 bases aligning to TRBD2. The CDR3 DNA sequence: TGCGCCAGCAGCTTAGAGCGGGGTCCGATCTTC. Its protein is CASSLERGPIF.